The rows below give T cell receptor beta chains drawn from one sample of a study of cytomegalovirus exposure and HLA in healthy donors. Data came from immunoSEQ multiplex PCR; TCRdb stores just in-frame clones and leaves some out. The sample has roughly 160,000 clones; around 80% are singletons. The sequencing input was PBMCs. The receptors stem from a woman aged 45-65 years in good health and CMV-seropositive. Each CDR3 is given with its conserved first and last residue. The order of the fields is J gene, D gene, clone size, V gene, CDR3 protein, CDR3 DNA. D genes are given only for firm matches. Not all rows give a size; the values are once, few, many and, for expanded clones, a class.

>TRBJ2-3|NA|NA|TRBV28
CASSLNRVSTDTQYF
TGTGCCAGCAGTTTAAATCGGGTCAGCACAGATACGCAGTATTTT
>TRBJ2-3|NA|NA|TRBV4-3
CASSHLTTADTQYF
TGCGCCAGCAGCCACCTCACCACGGCAGATACGCAGTATTTT
>TRBJ1-4|TRBD1|NA|TRBV5-1
CASSPSTGKENEKLFF
TGCGCCAGCAGCCCCTCGACAGGGAAGGAAAATGAAAAACTGTTTTTT
>TRBJ2-3|NA|NA|TRBV5-1
CASSSSDSPVDTQYF
TGCGCCAGCAGCTCCTCAGACTCCCCCGTAGATACGCAGTATTTT
>TRBJ1-2|NA|once|TRBV19
CASSLNGPNYGYTF
TGTGCCAGTAGTTTAAACGGTCCTAACTATGGCTACACCTTC
>TRBJ2-7|TRBD1|NA|TRBV28
CASTMGGRGQEEQYF
TGTGCCAGCACCATGGGGGGCAGGGGGCAGGAAGAGCAGTACTTC
>TRBJ2-3|TRBD2|once|TRBV7-9
CASSQQTSGRTDTQYF
TGTGCCAGCAGCCAACAGACTAGCGGGAGAACAGATACGCAGTATTTT
>TRBJ2-5|TRBD2|NA|TRBV5-4
CASSLGIAGARETQYF
TGTGCCAGCAGCTTGGGCATAGCGGGAGCTCGAGAGACCCAGTACTTC
>TRBJ2-3|TRBD2|NA|TRBV29-1
CSVGSGSKDTQYF
TGCAGCGTCGGTAGCGGGAGTAAGGATACGCAGTATTTT
>TRBJ1-2|TRBD1|few|TRBV7-8
CASILQGRGTDGYTF
TGTGCCAGCATCCTTCAGGGCAGGGGGACTGATGGCTACACCTTC
>TRBJ2-1|TRBD2|NA|TRBV7-9
CASSASGKSYNEQFF
TGTGCCAGCAGCGCTAGCGGGAAATCCTACAATGAGCAGTTCTTC
>TRBJ2-5|TRBD2|NA|TRBV5-1
CASSLGGGAGETQYF
TGCGCCAGCAGCTTAGGCGGGGGGGCTGGAGAGACCCAGTACTTC
>TRBJ2-2|NA|NA|TRBV5-1
CASSYTGTGYTGELFF
TGCGCCAGCAGCTATACCGGGACTGGATACACCGGGGAGCTGTTTTTT
>TRBJ2-3|NA|NA|TRBV5-4
CASSPSTDTQYF
TGTGCCAGCAGCCCGAGCACAGATACGCAGTATTTT
>TRBJ1-6|NA|NA|TRBV6-5
CASSYVKNSPLHF
TGTGCCAGCAGTTACGTAAAAAATTCACCCCTCCACTTT
>TRBJ1-3|TRBD1|NA|TRBV30
CAWSVGTGSGNTIYF
TGTGCCTGGAGTGTAGGGACAGGCTCTGGAAACACCATATATTTT
>TRBJ1-3|NA|NA|TRBV28
CASSLWLSSGNTIYF
TGTGCCAGCAGTTTATGGCTGAGCTCTGGAAACACCATATATTTT
>TRBJ1-1|NA|NA|TRBV5-6
CASSLGPSNTEAFF
TGTGCCAGCAGCTTGGGTCCCTCGAACACTGAAGCTTTCTTT
>TRBJ1-2|TRBD1|NA|TRBV7-9
CASSLAGTGAHYGYTF
TGTGCCAGCAGCCTTGCTGGGACAGGGGCACACTATGGCTACACCTTC
>TRBJ2-7|NA|NA|TRBV25-1
CASSGSGAPFSYEQYF
TGTGCCAGCAGTGGATCTGGGGCACCATTTTCCTACGAGCAGTACTTC
>TRBJ2-2|NA|NA|TRBV4-3
CASSQRPGGTGELFF
TGCGCCAGCAGCCAACGGCCCGGGGGCACCGGGGAGCTGTTTTTT
>TRBJ2-7|NA|NA|TRBV28
CASRPGQPTYEQYF
TGTGCCAGCAGACCCGGACAACCCACCTACGAGCAGTACTTC
>TRBJ1-5|TRBD1|NA|TRBV19
CASSDRVISEQPQHF
TGTGCCAGTAGTGACAGGGTTATATCGGAACAGCCCCAGCATTTT
>TRBJ2-1|TRBD2|NA|TRBV4-3
CASSPGTSGSYNEQFF
TGCGCCAGCAGCCCGGGGACTAGCGGATCCTACAATGAGCAGTTCTTC
>TRBJ1-1|NA|NA|TRBV6-1
CASSETGLNTEAFF
TGTGCCAGCAGCGAAACGGGGTTGAACACTGAAGCTTTCTTT
>TRBJ2-5|NA|NA|TRBV11-2
CASSLGTTPQSQYF
TGTGCCAGCAGCTTAGGAACGACTCCCCAGAGCCAGTACTTC
>TRBJ1-1|NA|NA|TRBV21-1
CASSKDRSMNTEAFF
TGTGCCAGCAGCAAGGACAGGAGTATGAACACTGAAGCTTTCTTT
>TRBJ2-7|NA|NA|TRBV5-1
CASSLVSEAYEQYF
TGCGCCAGCAGCTTGGTGTCCGAAGCCTACGAGCAGTACTTC
>TRBJ1-1|TRBD1|NA|TRBV5-4
CASSSRGQTVNTEAFF
TGTGCCAGCAGCTCCAGGGGACAGACTGTGAACACTGAAGCTTTCTTT
>TRBJ2-5|TRBD2|NA|TRBV7-2
CASSPGVGLAGGGETQYF
TGTGCCAGCAGCCCCGGAGTTGGACTAGCGGGGGGTGGGGAGACCCAGTACTTC
>TRBJ1-5|NA|NA|TRBV18
CASSTSHVAGNQPQHF
TGTGCCAGCTCTACTTCCCACGTTGCCGGCAATCAGCCCCAGCATTTT
>TRBJ1-2|NA|few|TRBV4-3
CASSQDLWIGQGGYGYTF
TGCGCCAGCAGCCAAGATCTGTGGATTGGGCAGGGAGGCTATGGCTACACCTTC
>TRBJ1-2|NA|few|TRBV28
CASLPGGRNGYTF
TGTGCCAGCTTGCCGGGGGGACGGAATGGCTACACCTTC
>TRBJ2-3|NA|NA|TRBV7-2
CASSRLGVPTDTQYF
TGTGCCAGCAGCCGTCTCGGGGTGCCCACAGATACGCAGTATTTT
>TRBJ2-7|NA|NA|TRBV19
CASRRMSSSYEQYF
TGTGCCAGTAGGAGGATGTCGAGCTCCTACGAGCAGTACTTC
>TRBJ2-3|NA|NA|TRBV29-1
CSAGGGRTDTQYF
TGCAGCGCTGGAGGAGGGCGGACGGATACGCAGTATTTT
>TRBJ2-3|NA|NA|TRBV5-4
CASSYRMGQDTQYF
TGTGCCAGCAGCTACCGGATGGGACAAGATACGCAGTATTTT
>TRBJ2-6|NA|NA|TRBV11-2
CASSPRRAGANVLTF
TGTGCCAGCAGCCCCCGCAGGGCTGGGGCCAACGTCCTGACTTTC
>TRBJ1-5|NA|NA|TRBV19
CASSISRNADQPQHF
TGTGCCAGTAGTATCTCCAGAAACGCTGATCAGCCCCAGCATTTT
>TRBJ2-7|NA|NA|TRBV10-1
CASSDTEHSYEQYF
TGCGCCAGCAGTGATACAGAGCACTCCTACGAGCAGTACTTC
>TRBJ1-2|TRBD1|NA|TRBV6-5
CASSYSQGARNYGYTF
TGTGCCAGCAGTTACTCGCAGGGGGCACGGAACTATGGCTACACCTTC
>TRBJ2-7|TRBD1|NA|TRBV19
CASSTYSGQVYEQYF
TGTGCCAGTAGTACCTATTCGGGACAGGTCTACGAGCAGTACTTC
>TRBJ2-7|NA|once|TRBV6-5
CASSYSRSSYEQYF
TGTGCCAGCAGTTACTCTCGGAGTTCCTACGAGCAGTACTTC
>TRBJ2-7|TRBD2|NA|TRBV7-9
CASSPGGSYEQYF
TGTGCCAGCAGCCCGGGGGGCTCCTACGAGCAGTACTTC
>TRBJ2-7|TRBD1|NA|TRBV27
CASKSPGTGIYEQYF
TGTGCCAGCAAATCTCCCGGGACAGGGATATACGAGCAGTACTTC
>TRBJ2-7|NA|few|TRBV4-3
CASSRGWGDEQYF
TGCGCCAGCAGCCGGGGGTGGGGGGACGAGCAGTACTTC
>TRBJ2-3|NA|NA|TRBV5-4
CASSLVQGSTDTQYF
TGTGCCAGCAGCTTGGTGCAGGGATCGACAGATACGCAGTATTTT
>TRBJ1-1|NA|NA|TRBV7-2
CASSLGRGMEAFF
TGTGCCAGCAGCTTAGGTAGGGGGATGGAAGCTTTCTTT
>TRBJ1-2|NA|once|TRBV4-3
CASSMSVRNGYTF
TGCGCCAGCAGCATGAGTGTAAGAAATGGCTACACCTTC
>TRBJ2-6|TRBD1|NA|TRBV29-1
CSALTGVGTGANVLTF
TGCAGCGCCCTGACAGGGGTGGGGACTGGGGCCAACGTCCTGACTTTC
>TRBJ2-3|TRBD2|NA|TRBV18
CASSLRTSNTDTQYF
TGTGCCAGCTCACTACGGACTAGCAACACAGATACGCAGTATTTT
>TRBJ1-2|NA|NA|TRBV28
CASSFSGARYTF
TGTGCCAGCAGTTTTTCCGGAGCCCGCTACACCTTC
>TRBJ2-1|TRBD1|NA|TRBV27
CASSFQGAYNEQFF
TGTGCCAGCAGTTTTCAGGGGGCTTACAATGAGCAGTTCTTC
>TRBJ2-2|TRBD1|NA|TRBV9
CASSVGQGNSGELFF
TGTGCCAGCAGCGTTGGACAGGGAAACTCCGGGGAGCTGTTTTTT
>TRBJ2-7|NA|NA|TRBV5-1
CASSPARDKGYEQYF
TGCGCCAGCAGCCCAGCACGGGATAAGGGCTACGAGCAGTACTTC